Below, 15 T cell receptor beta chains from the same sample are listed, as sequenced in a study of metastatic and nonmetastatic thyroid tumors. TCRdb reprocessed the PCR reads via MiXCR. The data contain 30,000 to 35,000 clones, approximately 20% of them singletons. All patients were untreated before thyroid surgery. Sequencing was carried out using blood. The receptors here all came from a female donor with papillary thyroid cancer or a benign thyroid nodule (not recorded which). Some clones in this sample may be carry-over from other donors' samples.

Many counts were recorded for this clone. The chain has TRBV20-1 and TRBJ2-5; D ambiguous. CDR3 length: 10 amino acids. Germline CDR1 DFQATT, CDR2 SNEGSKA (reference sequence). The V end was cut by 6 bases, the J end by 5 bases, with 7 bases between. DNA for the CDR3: TGCAGTGCCGGTGGGGAGACCCAGTACTTC. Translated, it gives CSAGGETQYF.

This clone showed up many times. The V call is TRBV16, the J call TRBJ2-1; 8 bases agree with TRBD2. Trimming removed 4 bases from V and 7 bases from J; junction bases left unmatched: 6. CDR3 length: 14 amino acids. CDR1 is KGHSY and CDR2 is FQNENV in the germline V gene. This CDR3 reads CASSLVAGSNEQFF. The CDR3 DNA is TGTGCCAGCAGCCTTGTAGCGGGGTCAAATGAGCAGTTCTTC. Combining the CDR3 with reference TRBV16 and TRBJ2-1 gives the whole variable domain GEEVAQTPKHLVRGEGQKAKLYCAPIKGHSYVFWYQQVLKNEFKFLISFQNENVFDETGMPKERFSAKCLPNSPCSLEIQATKLEDSAVYFCASSLVAGSNEQFFGPGTRLTVL.

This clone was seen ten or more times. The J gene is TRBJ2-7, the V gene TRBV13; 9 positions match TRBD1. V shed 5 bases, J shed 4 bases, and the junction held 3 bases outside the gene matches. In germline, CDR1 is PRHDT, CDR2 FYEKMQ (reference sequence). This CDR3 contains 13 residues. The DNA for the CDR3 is TGTGCCAGCAGCGCTGACAGGGGGTACGAGCAGTACTTC. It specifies CASSADRGYEQYF.

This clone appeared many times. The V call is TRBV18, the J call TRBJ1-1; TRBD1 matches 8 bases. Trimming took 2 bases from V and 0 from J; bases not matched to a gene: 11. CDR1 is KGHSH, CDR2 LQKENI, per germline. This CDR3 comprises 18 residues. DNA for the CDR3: TGTGCCAGCTCACCAATACAGGGGGGCATTTCGATGAACACTGAAGCTTTCTTT. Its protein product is CASSPIQGGISMNTEAFF.

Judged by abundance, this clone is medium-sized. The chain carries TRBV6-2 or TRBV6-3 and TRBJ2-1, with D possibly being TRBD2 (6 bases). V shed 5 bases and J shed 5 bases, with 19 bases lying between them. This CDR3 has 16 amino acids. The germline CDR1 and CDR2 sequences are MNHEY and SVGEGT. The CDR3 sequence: CASSPGDWTKDNEQFF. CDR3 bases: TGTGCCAGCAGTCCCGGAGACTGGACTAAGGACAATGAGCAGTTCTTC.

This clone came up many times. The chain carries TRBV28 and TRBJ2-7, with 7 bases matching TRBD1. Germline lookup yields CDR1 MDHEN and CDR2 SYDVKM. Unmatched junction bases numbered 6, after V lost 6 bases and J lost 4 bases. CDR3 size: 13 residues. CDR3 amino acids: CASRSGTAYEQYF. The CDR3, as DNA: TGTGCCAGCAGAAGTGGGACAGCTTACGAGCAGTACTTC.

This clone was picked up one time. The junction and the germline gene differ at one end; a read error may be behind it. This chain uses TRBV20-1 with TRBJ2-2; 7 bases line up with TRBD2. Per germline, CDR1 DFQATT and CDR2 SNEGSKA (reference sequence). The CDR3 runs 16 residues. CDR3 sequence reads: CSAPKRGYSYPGVLFF. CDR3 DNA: TGCAGTGCCCCTAAGCGGGGCTACTCGTACCCCGGGGTGCTGTTTTTT.

CDR3 bases: TGTGCCAGCAGCTTAAGGGAGCGGAATGAGCAGTTCTTC. Translated: CASSLRERNEQFF. This chain connects TRBV5-8 to TRBJ2-1; a weak D match, TRBD2 (5 bases). The CDR3 has 13 amino acids. Germline loops: CDR1 SGHTS, CDR2 YDEGEE. Between the trimmed V and J ends, which lost 2 bases and 7 bases, there was a span of 10 bases.

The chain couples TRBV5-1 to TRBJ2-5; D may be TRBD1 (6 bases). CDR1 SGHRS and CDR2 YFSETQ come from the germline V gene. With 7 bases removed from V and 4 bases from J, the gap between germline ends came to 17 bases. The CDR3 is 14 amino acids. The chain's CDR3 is CASSLEGRGETQYF. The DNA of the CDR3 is TGCGCCAGCTCCCTGGAAGGCAGGGGAGAGACCCAGTACTTC.

This chain's CDR3 is CASSLAGWSTDTQYF. The CDR3 coding sequence is TGTGCCAGCAGCTTAGCGGGATGGAGCACAGATACGCAGTATTTT. This sequence joins TRBV11-1 and TRBJ2-3; D is uncertain. Germline values: CDR1 SGHAT, CDR2 FQDESV (reference sequence). V dropped 0 bases and J dropped 0 bases, with 7 bases sitting between them. The CDR3 runs 15 residues.

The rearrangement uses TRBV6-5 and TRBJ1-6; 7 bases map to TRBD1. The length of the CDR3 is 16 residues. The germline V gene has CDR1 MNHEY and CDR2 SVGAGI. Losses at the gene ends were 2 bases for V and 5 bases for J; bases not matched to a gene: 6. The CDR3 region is CASSYLPQGDNSPLHF. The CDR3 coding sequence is TGTGCCAGCAGTTACCTCCCGCAGGGGGATAATTCACCCCTCCACTTT.

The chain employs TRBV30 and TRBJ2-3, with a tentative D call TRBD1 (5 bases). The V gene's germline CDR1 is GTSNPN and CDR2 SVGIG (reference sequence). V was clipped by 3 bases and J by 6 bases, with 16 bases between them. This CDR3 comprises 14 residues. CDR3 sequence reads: CAWSEAGAADTQYF. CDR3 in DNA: TGTGCCTGGAGCGAGGCTGGGGCGGCGGATACGCAGTATTTT. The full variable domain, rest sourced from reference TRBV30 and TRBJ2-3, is SQTIHQWPATLVQPVGSPLSLECTVEGTSNPNLYWYRQAAGRGLQLLFYSVGIGQISSEVPQNLSASRPQDRQFILSSKKLLLSDSGFYLCAWSEAGAADTQYFGPGTRLTVL.

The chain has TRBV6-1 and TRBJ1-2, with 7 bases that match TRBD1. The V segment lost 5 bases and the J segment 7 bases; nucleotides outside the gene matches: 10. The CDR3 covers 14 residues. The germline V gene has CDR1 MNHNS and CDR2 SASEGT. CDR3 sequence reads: CASSPGQAWAGYTF. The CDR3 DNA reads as TGTGCCAGCAGTCCCGGACAGGCCTGGGCTGGCTACACCTTC.

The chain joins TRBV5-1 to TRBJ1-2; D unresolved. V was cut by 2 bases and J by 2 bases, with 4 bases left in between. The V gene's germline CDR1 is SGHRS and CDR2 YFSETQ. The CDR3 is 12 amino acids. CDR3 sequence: CASSFLNYGYTF. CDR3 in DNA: TGCGCCAGCAGCTTTTTAAACTATGGCTACACCTTC.

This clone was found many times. As DNA, the CDR3 is TGTGCCAGCAGTGCCCGACTCGTTAGCGGGGGGGCCGATGAGCAGTTCTTC. The encoded protein is CASSARLVSGGADEQFF. J is TRBJ2-1 and V is TRBV7-2; 11 positions match TRBD2. This CDR3 has 17 amino acids. CDR1 is SGHTA, CDR2 FQGNSA, per germline. Trimming cost V 6 bases and J 8 bases; bases outside gene matches: 15.